This entry lists 14 T cell receptor beta chains sequenced from one sample in a study of blood T cell repertoires in COVID-19. The assay was immunoSEQ multiplex PCR, and TCRdb's table has in-frame clones only and misses some. The sample holds more than 120,000 clones, 84% seen once. The specimen sequenced was PBMCs or T cells enriched from blood (not recorded which). The receptors come from a man between 50 and 59 years old in a cohort exposed to, infected with or recovered from COVID-19 (not recorded which).

The J gene is TRBJ2-7, the V gene TRBV29-1; D might be TRBD1 (6 bases). Germline V gene lookup returns CDR1 SQVTM and CDR2 ANQGSEA. V lost 7 bases and J 0 bases, leaving 22 bases between the germline ends. This CDR3 is 16 amino acids long. CDR3 coding DNA: TGCAGCGCTGGGCCGGGACAAGGGGTCCCCTCCTACGAGCAGTACTTC. It is translated as CSAGPGQGVPSYEQYF.

The rearrangement links TRBV4-3 to TRBJ2-3, with 9 positions matching TRBD1. This CDR3 region has 15 residues. Germline V gives CDR1 LGHNA, CDR2 YSLEER. Trimming removed 4 bases from V and 1 base from J; junction bases left unmatched: 3. The CDR3 is CASSPWTGGTDTQYF. The CDR3 coding sequence is TGCGCCAGCAGCCCCTGGACAGGGGGCACAGATACGCAGTATTTT.

This chain connects TRBV11-2 to TRBJ2-1, with D uncertain. There are 15 residues in the CDR3. Trimming removed 5 bases from V and 6 bases from J, with 17 bases in between. The V gene's germline CDR1 is SGHAT and CDR2 FQNNGV. CDR3 sequence: CASSLRFTIGNEQFF. The DNA of the CDR3 is TGTGCCAGCAGCCTAAGATTTACTATAGGCAATGAGCAGTTCTTC.

V gene TRBV9 combines with J gene TRBJ2-1; TRBD2 aligns across 7 bases. The CDR3 covers 15 residues. V was clipped by 4 bases and J by 9 bases; unmatched bases: 13. The germline V gene encodes CDR1 SGDLS and CDR2 YYNGEE. CDR3 sequence (DNA): TGTGCCAGCAGCCCCCCCTCTAGCGGCCGGGGTGAGCAGTTCTTC. Its protein product is CASSPPSSGRGEQFF. The complete variable domain, with remaining parts taken from reference TRBV9 and TRBJ2-1, reads DSGVTQTPKHLITATGQRVTLRCSPRSGDLSVYWYQQSLDQGLQFLIQYYNGEERAKGNILERFSAQQFPDLHSELNLSSLELGDSALYFCASSPPSSGRGEQFFGPGTRLTVL.

This chain joins TRBV7-2 and TRBJ1-4, with 8 nucleotides matching TRBD1. The V gene end was trimmed by 3 bases and the J gene end by 10 bases; junction bases not matched to a gene: 13. The V gene's germline CDR1 is SGHTA and CDR2 FQGNSA. This CDR3 has 16 amino acids. CDR3 nucleotide sequence: TGTGCCAGCAGCTTGGCCAGACAGGGGAGCTCCGGAAAACTGTTTTTT. Translated, it gives CASSLARQGSSGKLFF.

V is TRBV10-1 and J is TRBJ2-1; the D is unclear. Germline assignment: CDR1 WNHNN and CDR2 SYGVQD (reference sequence). The CDR3 spans 13 residues. The germline V and J ends were trimmed by 3 bases and 8 bases, with 11 bases remaining between them. Here the CDR3 DNA reads TGCGCCAGCAGTGAAACTACCTGGGATGAGCAGTTCTTC. Its protein is CASSETTWDEQFF.

The V and J genes are TRBV7-9 and TRBJ2-1, with a tentative D call TRBD2 (5 bases). The germline V and J ends were trimmed by 2 bases and 6 bases, with 14 bases remaining between them. The V gene's germline CDR1 is SEHNR and CDR2 FQNEAQ (reference sequence). This CDR3 comprises 15 residues. This chain's CDR3 is CASSLSRGSFNEQFF. CDR3 nucleotide sequence: TGTGCCAGCAGCTTATCGAGAGGGAGCTTCAATGAGCAGTTCTTC.

V is TRBV5-1 and J is TRBJ2-5, with D possibly TRBD1 on 6 matching bases. The CDR3 sequence is 16 residues long. Trimming cost V 0 bases and J 1 base, with 13 bases left between them. Germline loops: CDR1 SGHRS, CDR2 YFSETQ. CDR3 sequence (DNA): TGCGCCAGCAGCTTGGTGGGCAGGGGCACCCAAGAGACCCAGTACTTC. Amino acid sequence: CASSLVGRGTQETQYF. Full variable domain (missing parts from reference TRBV5-1 and TRBJ2-5): KAGVTQTPRYLIKTRGQQVTLSCSPISGHRSVSWYQQTPGQGLQFLFEYFSETQRNKGNFPGRFSGRQFSNSRSEMNVSTLELGDSALYLCASSLVGRGTQETQYFGPGTRLLVL.

The chain recombines TRBV6-4 with TRBJ2-5, with TRBD2 as a possible D gene (5 bases). V gave up 2 bases and J gave up 5 bases, with 15 bases separating them. The CDR3 is made up of 15 amino acids. Germline V gene sequence: CDR1 MRHNA, CDR2 SNTAGT. The CDR3 sequence: CASSDEATSGETQYF. CDR3 sequence (DNA): TGTGCCAGCAGTGACGAGGCAACCTCGGGGGAGACCCAGTACTTC.

This rearrangement joins TRBV28 to TRBJ2-3, with 11 bases identical to TRBD1. The CDR3 covers 16 residues. Germline V CDR1 and CDR2: MDHEN, SYDVKM. The V segment lost 7 bases and the J segment 0 bases; nucleotides outside the gene matches: 6. This CDR3 is CASKDRGPFSTDTQYF. CDR3 DNA sequence: TGTGCCAGCAAGGACAGGGGGCCCTTTAGCACAGATACGCAGTATTTT.

The chain employs TRBV12-5 and TRBJ2-2; no clear D gene. V lost 7 bases and J 3 bases, leaving 9 bases between the germline ends. Germline V gene sequence: CDR1 LGHNT, CDR2 FRNRAP. CDR3 length equals 13 residues. The CDR3 spells CASATPHTGELFF. In nucleotides, the CDR3 is TGTGCTAGTGCGACTCCACACACCGGGGAGCTGTTTTTT.

The rearrangement uses TRBV9 and TRBJ2-3, with 8 bases fitting TRBD2. CDR1 SGDLS and CDR2 YYNGEE come from the germline V gene. V was clipped by 4 bases and J by 2 bases; unmatched bases: 9. CDR3 size: 16 residues. The CDR3 spells CASSTLPGLVTDTQYF. DNA for the CDR3: TGTGCCAGCAGCACCCTACCGGGACTAGTCACAGATACGCAGTATTTT.

This clone was seen only once. The J gene is TRBJ2-1, the V gene TRBV7-2, with D unclear. Per germline, CDR1 SGHTA and CDR2 FQGNSA. The V end was cut by 5 bases, the J end by 2 bases, with 7 bases between. This CDR3 has 13 amino acids. The CDR3 region has the DNA TGTGCCAGCAGCGCCGGAGCCTACAATGAGCAGTTCTTC. Residues: CASSAGAYNEQFF.

The table lists this clone with a count of one. V usage is TRBV6-1 and J usage is TRBJ1-6; D is perhaps TRBD1 (5 bases). Germline assignment: CDR1 MNHNS and CDR2 SASEGT. Deletions cut 2 bases from V and 6 bases from J, with 14 bases between. The CDR3 runs to 16 residues. The DNA for the CDR3 is TGTGCCAGCAGTGAACTTCCGCCGGGACTTAATTCACCCCTCCACTTT. Its protein is CASSELPPGLNSPLHF.